Sequencing of this TCR beta chain was carried out in a study of regulatory T cells in long-lasting Graves disease. Time point of the sample: newly diagnosed GD, antithyroid drugs for less than 3 months. Preparation of the TCR library used RNA extracted from PBMCs. The V end lost 2 bases, the J end lost 7 bases, and 8 bases lay between the germline ends. The CDR3 contains 12 residues. Germline CDR1 is KGHDR and CDR2 is SFDVKD. This clonotype was seen more than once but under ten times. Researchers made TCR beta libraries by using iRepertoire HTBI primers and running Arm-PCR on CDR3 regions. One entry per CDR3 protein results from TCRdb running MiXCR on the multiplex PCR reads. The profile shows some 400,000 distinct CDR3 sequences, 14% to 15% of them singletons. In addition, the sample was reused for a study of T cells in Graves' hyperthyroidism and ophthalmopathy.

The source was peripheral blood mononuclear cells (PBMCs), collected at new diagnosis, from a patient treated with antithyroid drugs. The chain has TRBV24-1 and TRBJ2-7; D not resolved. The origin of this receptor is a woman between 25 and 40 years old with Graves disease. The DNA for the CDR3 is TGTGCCACCAGTGATTGGACGGAGGAGCAGTACTTC. It specifies CATSDWTEEQYF.